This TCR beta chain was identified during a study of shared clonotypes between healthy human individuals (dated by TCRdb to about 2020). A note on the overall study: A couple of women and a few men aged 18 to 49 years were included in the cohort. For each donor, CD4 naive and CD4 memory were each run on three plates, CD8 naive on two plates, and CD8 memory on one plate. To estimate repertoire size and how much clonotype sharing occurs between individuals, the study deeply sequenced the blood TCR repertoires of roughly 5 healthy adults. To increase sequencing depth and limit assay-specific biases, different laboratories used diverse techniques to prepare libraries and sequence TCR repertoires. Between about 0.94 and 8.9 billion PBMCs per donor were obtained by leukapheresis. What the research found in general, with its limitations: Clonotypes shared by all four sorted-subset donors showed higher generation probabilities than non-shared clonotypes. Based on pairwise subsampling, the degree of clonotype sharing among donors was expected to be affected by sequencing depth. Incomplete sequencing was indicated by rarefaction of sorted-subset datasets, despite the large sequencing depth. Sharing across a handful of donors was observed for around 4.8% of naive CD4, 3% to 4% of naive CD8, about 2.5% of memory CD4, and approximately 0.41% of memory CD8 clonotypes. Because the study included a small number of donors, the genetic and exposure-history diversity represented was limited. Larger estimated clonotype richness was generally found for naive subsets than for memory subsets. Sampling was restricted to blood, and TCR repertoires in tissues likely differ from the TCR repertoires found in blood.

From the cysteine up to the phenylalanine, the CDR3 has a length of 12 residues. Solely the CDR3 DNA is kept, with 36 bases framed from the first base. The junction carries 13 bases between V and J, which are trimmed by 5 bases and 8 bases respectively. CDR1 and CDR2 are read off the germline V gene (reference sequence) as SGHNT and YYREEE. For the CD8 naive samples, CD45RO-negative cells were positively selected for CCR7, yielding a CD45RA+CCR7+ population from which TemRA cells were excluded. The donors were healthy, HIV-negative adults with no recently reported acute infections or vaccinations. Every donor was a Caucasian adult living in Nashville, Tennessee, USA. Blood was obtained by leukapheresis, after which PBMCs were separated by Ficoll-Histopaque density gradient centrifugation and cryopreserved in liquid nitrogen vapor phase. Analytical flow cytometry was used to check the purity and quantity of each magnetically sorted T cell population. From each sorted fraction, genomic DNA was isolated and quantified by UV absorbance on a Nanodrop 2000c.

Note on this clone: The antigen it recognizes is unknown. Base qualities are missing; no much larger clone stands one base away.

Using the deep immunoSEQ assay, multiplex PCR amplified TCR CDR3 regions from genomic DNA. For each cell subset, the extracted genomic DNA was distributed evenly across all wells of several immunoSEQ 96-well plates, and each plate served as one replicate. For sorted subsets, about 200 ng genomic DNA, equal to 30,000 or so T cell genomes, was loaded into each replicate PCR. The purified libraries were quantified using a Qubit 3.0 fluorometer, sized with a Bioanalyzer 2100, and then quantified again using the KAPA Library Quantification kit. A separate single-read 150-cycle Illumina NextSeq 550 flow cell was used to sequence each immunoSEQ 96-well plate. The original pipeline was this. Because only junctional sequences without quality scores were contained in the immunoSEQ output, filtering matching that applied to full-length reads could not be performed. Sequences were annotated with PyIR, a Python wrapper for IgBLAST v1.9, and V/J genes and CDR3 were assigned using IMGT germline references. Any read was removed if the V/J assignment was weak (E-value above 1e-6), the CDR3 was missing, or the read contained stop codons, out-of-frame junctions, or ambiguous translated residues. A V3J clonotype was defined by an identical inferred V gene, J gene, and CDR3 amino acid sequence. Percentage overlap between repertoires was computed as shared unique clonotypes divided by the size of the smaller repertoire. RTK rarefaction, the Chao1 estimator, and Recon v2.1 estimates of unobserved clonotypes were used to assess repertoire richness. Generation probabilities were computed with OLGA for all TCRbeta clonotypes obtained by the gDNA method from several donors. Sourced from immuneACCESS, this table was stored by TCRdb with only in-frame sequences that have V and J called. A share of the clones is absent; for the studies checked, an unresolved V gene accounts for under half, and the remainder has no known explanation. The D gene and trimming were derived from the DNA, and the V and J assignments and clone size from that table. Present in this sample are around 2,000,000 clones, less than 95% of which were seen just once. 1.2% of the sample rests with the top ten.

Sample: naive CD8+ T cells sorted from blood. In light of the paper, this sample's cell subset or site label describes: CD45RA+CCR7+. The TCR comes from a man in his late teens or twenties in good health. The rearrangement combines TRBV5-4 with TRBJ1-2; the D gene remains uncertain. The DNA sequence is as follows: TGTGCCAGCAGGGATTTAGCGGGGGGCTACACCTTC. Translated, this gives CASRDLAGGYTF.